One sample yielded the 14 T cell receptor beta chains listed below, sequenced in a study of early T cells in non-severe SARS-CoV-2 infection. TCRdb reprocessed the 5' RACE reads with MiXCR, giving one entry per CDR3 protein. The data show about 68,000 distinct CDR3 sequences, 10% to 15% seen once. What was sequenced was whole blood. Receptors were obtained from an adult who was a healthcare worker with PCR-confirmed SARS-CoV-2 infection or an uninfected control (not recorded which).

In this sample, this clonotype turned up a few times. The genes are TRBV18 and TRBJ1-1; TRBD1 matches at 7 bases. V lost 0 bases and J lost 5; bases outside the gene matches: 0. CDR1 is KGHSH, CDR2 LQKENI, per germline. The CDR3 has 13 amino acids. The CDR3 DNA reads TGTGCCAGCTCACCACCGGGACAGACTGAAGCTTTCTTT. Its translation: CASSPPGQTEAFF.

This clonotype occurred many times. J is TRBJ2-6 and V is TRBV20-1, with D tentatively TRBD2 (5 bases). V was trimmed by 3 bases and J by 1 base, leaving 7 bases between them. Germline V gives CDR1 DFQATT, CDR2 SNEGSKA (reference sequence). The CDR3 runs to 14 residues. The CDR3 DNA reads TGCAGTGCTAGTTCGGGGTCTGGGGCCAACGTCCTGACTTTC. Translated: CSASSGSGANVLTF.

This clonotype showed up just a few times. This rearrangement joins TRBV5-1 to TRBJ1-2; the D is unclear. The germline V and J ends were trimmed by 1 base and 0 bases, with 10 bases remaining between them. Germline loops: CDR1 SGHRS, CDR2 YFSETQ. This CDR3 contains 15 residues. The CDR3 region is CASSLNDGTNYGYTF. DNA for the CDR3: TGCGCCAGCAGCTTGAATGACGGAACTAACTATGGCTACACCTTC.

This clonotype has more than one count but fewer than ten. V usage is TRBV20-1 and J usage is TRBJ2-7, with TRBD2 matching 7 bases. The germline CDR1 and CDR2 sequences are DFQATT and SNEGSKA (reference sequence). Trimming removed 1 base from V and 1 base from J; junction bases left unmatched: 4. This CDR3 is 14 amino acids long. Here the CDR3 reads CSARARTSSYEQYF. DNA of the CDR3: TGCAGTGCTAGAGCACGGACTAGTTCCTACGAGCAGTACTTC.

The chain carries TRBV6-5 and TRBJ1-1; D possibly corresponds to TRBD1 (6 bases). Trimming took off 4 bases at V and 0 bases at J, with 12 bases between the two ends. CDR3 length: 15 amino acids. Germline CDR1 and CDR2: MNHEY and SVGAGI. The chain's CDR3 is CASSCSSGVNTEAFF. The CDR3 DNA reads TGTGCCAGCAGTTGCTCGTCAGGGGTGAACACTGAAGCTTTCTTT.

This clonotype showed up many times. This chain links TRBV6-4 with TRBJ2-3; D may be TRBD2 (6 bases). This CDR3 has 15 amino acids. V lost 2 bases and J 0 bases, leaving 9 bases between the germline ends. Germline-derived CDR1 and CDR2 are MRHNA and SNTAGT. The CDR3 here is CASSDRAGSTDTQYF. DNA for the CDR3: TGTGCCAGCAGTGACAGGGCGGGGAGCACAGATACGCAGTATTTT.

This clonotype showed up just a few times. This chain joins TRBV27 and TRBJ2-6; 7 bases align to TRBD1. CDR3 size: 16 residues. Germline loops: CDR1 MNHEY, CDR2 SMNVEV (reference sequence). V lost 5 bases and J lost 4; bases outside the gene matches: 8. CDR3 DNA: TGTGCCAGCAGTAGGAGACAGGGCTCCGGGGCCAACGTCCTGACTTTC. It encodes CASSRRQGSGANVLTF. Drawing the rest from reference TRBV27 and TRBJ2-6, the complete variable domain is EAQVTQNPRYLITVTGKKLTVTCSQNMNHEYMSWYRQDPGLGLRQIYYSMNVEVTDKGDVPEGYKVSRKEKRNFPLILESPSPNQTSLYFCASSRRQGSGANVLTFGAGSRLTVL.

This chain connects TRBV10-1 to TRBJ2-5, with D possibly matching TRBD2 (6 bases). The CDR3 extends over 12 amino acids. The germline gives CDR1 WNHNN, CDR2 SYGVQD (reference sequence). V lost 6 bases and J 7 bases, leaving 12 bases between the germline ends. DNA for the CDR3: TGCGCCAGCAGCCCCGGAGGGAGGACCCAGTACTTC. Translation: CASSPGGRTQYF.

Ten or more counts support this clonotype. The chain links TRBV6-2 or TRBV6-3 to TRBJ2-5, with D hard to call. V gave up 3 bases and J gave up 2 bases, with 10 bases separating them. This CDR3 is built from 14 residues. CDR1 MNHEY and CDR2 SVGEGT come from the germline V gene. The CDR3 loop reads CASSYTQVQETQYF. The CDR3 DNA reads as TGTGCCAGCAGTTATACCCAGGTTCAAGAGACCCAGTACTTC.

The genes are TRBV14 and TRBJ2-5; 7 bases agree with TRBD2. This CDR3 has 16 amino acids. Germline lookup yields CDR1 SGHDN and CDR2 FVKESK. J gave up 4 bases and V 4 bases, and 12 bases lay outside the gene matches. The CDR3, as DNA: TGTGCCAGCAGCCGGTTGTCGATGCGGGGGTTAGAGACCCAGTACTTC. Protein: CASSRLSMRGLETQYF.

This chain uses TRBV6-5 with TRBJ2-7; TRBD2 agrees at 8 bases. The ends lost 9 bases at V and 7 bases at J; junction bases unmatched: 26. Germline CDR1 is MNHEY and CDR2 is SVGAGI. The CDR3 has 18 amino acids. The CDR3 is CARLEDSAGGHPRWEQYF. In DNA, the CDR3 is TGTGCCAGGCTGGAAGATTCGGCGGGGGGACACCCCCGCTGGGAGCAGTACTTC.

The chain links TRBV6-6 to TRBJ2-5, with 8 bases matching TRBD2. The germline CDR1 and CDR2 sequences are MNHNY and SVGAGI (reference sequence). The J segment lost 5 bases and the V segment lost 2 bases, leaving 10 bases of the junction unmatched. The CDR3 sequence is 16 residues long. The CDR3 here is CASSYGEAGVYETQYF. CDR3 nucleotides: TGTGCCAGCAGTTACGGGGAAGCGGGGGTATATGAGACCCAGTACTTC.

A few counts support this clonotype. The chain carries TRBV4-3 and TRBJ1-4; 7 bases match TRBD1. After removal of 0 bases from V and 1 base from J, the junction contained 8 bases not matched to a gene. Germline CDR1 is LGHNA and CDR2 is YSLEER. This CDR3 has 18 residues. CDR3 nucleotide sequence: TGCGCCAGCAGCCAAGATCTCCCCCGACAGGGAACTAATGAAAAACTGTTTTTT. It specifies CASSQDLPRQGTNEKLFF.

This clonotype occurred a few times. This chain joins TRBV27 and TRBJ2-3; tentatively, D is TRBD2 (5 bases). The V and J ends lost 5 bases and 3 bases respectively, with 9 bases between them. Germline CDR1 is MNHEY and CDR2 is SMNVEV (reference sequence). The CDR3 runs to 13 residues. The CDR3 DNA reads TGTGCCAGCAGTCCGGACTGGACAGATACGCAGTATTTT. Encoded protein: CASSPDWTDTQYF.